This T cell receptor (beta chain) comes out of a study of T cells in Graves' hyperthyroidism and ophthalmopathy. This clonotype was seen many times. The investigators amplified TCR beta CDR3 regions from RNA transcripts. A set of HTBI primers served as the primers for a first-round RT-PCR of the TCR CDR3. TCRdb itself ran the multiplex PCR reads through MiXCR, one entry per CDR3 protein. The repertoire consists of hundreds of thousands of distinct CDR3 sequences, with roughly 46% occurring once and the leading ten covering about 7.2%. The source material was peripheral blood or thyroid tissue (not recorded which). This receptor was obtained from an adult man with Graves' disease, either hyperthyroidism or ophthalmopathy (not recorded which).

The CDR3 loop reads CATSGDRNTEAFF. The CDR3 DNA is TGTGCCACCAGCGGGGACAGAAACACTGAAGCTTTCTTT. The rearrangement joins TRBV15 to TRBJ1-1; 7 nucleotides align to TRBD1. CDR3 length: 13 residues. The V and J ends lost 5 bases and 2 bases, in that order; junction bases with no gene match: 2. Germline CDR1 reads LNHNV; CDR2 reads YYDKDF (reference sequence).